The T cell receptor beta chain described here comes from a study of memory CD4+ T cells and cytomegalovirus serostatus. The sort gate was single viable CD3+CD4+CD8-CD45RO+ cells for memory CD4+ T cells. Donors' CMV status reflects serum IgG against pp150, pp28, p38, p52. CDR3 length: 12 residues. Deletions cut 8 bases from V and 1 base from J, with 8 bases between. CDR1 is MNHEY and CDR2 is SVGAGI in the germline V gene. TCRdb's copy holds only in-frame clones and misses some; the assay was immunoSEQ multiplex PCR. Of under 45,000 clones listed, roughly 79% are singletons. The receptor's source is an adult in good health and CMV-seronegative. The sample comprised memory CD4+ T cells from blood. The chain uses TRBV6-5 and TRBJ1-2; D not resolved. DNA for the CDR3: TGTGCCAGCGCAGGACTTAACTATGGCTACACCTTC. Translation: CASAGLNYGYTF.